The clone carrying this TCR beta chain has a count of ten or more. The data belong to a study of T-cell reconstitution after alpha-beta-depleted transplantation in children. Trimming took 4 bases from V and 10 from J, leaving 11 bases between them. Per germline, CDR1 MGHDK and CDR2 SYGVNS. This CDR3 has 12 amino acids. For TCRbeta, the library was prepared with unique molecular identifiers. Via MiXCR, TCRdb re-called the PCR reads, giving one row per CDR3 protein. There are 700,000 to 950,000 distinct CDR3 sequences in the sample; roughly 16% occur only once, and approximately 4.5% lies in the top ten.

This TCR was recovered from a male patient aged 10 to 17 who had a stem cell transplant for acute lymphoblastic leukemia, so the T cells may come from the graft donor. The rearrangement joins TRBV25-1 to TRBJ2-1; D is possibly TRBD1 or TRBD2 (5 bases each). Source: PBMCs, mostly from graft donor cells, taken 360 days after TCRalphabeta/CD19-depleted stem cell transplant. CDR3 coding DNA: TGTGCCAGCAGTGCTGGGGGAACGGAGCAGTTCTTC. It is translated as CASSAGGTEQFF.